One sample yielded the 30 T cell receptor beta chains listed below, sequenced in a study of technical replicates of blood from several donors. Assay: immunoSEQ multiplex PCR; the TCRdb copy retains only in-frame clones and omits some. In the table there are 81,000 or so clones, about 96% of which are singletons. Sequencing used T cells isolated from PBMCs. The receptors were sampled from a human donor in good health.

J is TRBJ1-1 and V is TRBV5-1; unclear D gene. CDR3 length: 16 residues. The germline V and J ends were trimmed by 0 bases and 0 bases, with 12 bases remaining between them. The germline CDR1 and CDR2 sequences are SGHRS and YFSETQ. The CDR3 region is CASSLEGGRLNTEAFF. The CDR3 DNA is TGCGCCAGCAGCTTGGAGGGTGGGAGGCTGAACACTGAAGCTTTCTTT.

The rearrangement joins TRBV4-1 to TRBJ2-7, with 9 positions matching TRBD2. V shed 6 bases and J 3 bases; nucleotides not matched to a gene: 3. Looked up from germline, CDR1 is MGHRA and CDR2 is YSYEKL. The CDR3 spans 13 residues. CDR3 protein: CASRGGGDYEQYF. The CDR3 bases are TGCGCCAGCAGGGGCGGGGGGGACTACGAGCAGTACTTC.

V usage is TRBV2 and J usage is TRBJ2-1, with 8 nucleotides matching TRBD2. The CDR3 loop spans 14 amino acids. Trimming removed 7 bases from V and 5 bases from J; junction bases left unmatched: 7. Germline CDR1 SNHLY, CDR2 FYNNEI. The CDR3 nucleotides are TGTGCCAGCAATGAGCGGGGGCAAAACAATGAGCAGTTCTTC. Its translation: CASNERGQNNEQFF.

V is TRBV11-2 and J is TRBJ1-6; no clear D gene. The germline gives CDR1 SGHAT, CDR2 FQNNGV. This CDR3 contains 16 residues. Trimming took 5 bases from V and 5 from J, leaving 16 bases between them. The CDR3, as DNA: TGTGCCAGCAGCCCCGCCAATTGGTACAATAATTCACCCCTCCACTTT. It codes for CASSPANWYNNSPLHF.

This chain connects TRBV7-9 to TRBJ1-1, with D unclear. The V gene's germline CDR1 is SEHNR and CDR2 FQNEAQ (reference sequence). The V gene lost 3 bases and the J gene lost 6 bases, with 14 bases spanning the gap. This CDR3 has 14 residues. The DNA of the CDR3 is TGTGCCAGCAGCTTGTTTACCGGTTCGGCTGAAGCTTTCTTT. Translating it yields CASSLFTGSAEAFF.

This sequence joins TRBV10-1 and TRBJ1-5; D perhaps matches TRBD1 (5 bases). V lost 7 bases to trimming and J lost 2 bases, with 15 bases between them. Germline CDR1 WNHNN, CDR2 SYGVQD (reference sequence). CDR3 length: 15 amino acids. The CDR3 loop is CASITDRRCNQPQHF. In DNA form, the CDR3 reads TGCGCCAGCATTACAGACAGACGCTGCAATCAGCCCCAGCATTTT.

The chain uses TRBV7-8 and TRBJ2-2; possibly TRBD1 for D (6 bases). V was shortened by 5 bases and J by 3 bases, with 13 bases between the two germline ends. The CDR3 is made up of 15 amino acids. Per the germline V gene, CDR1 is SGHVS and CDR2 is FQNEAQ. CDR3 DNA sequence: TGTGCCAGCAGCGTTTACAGGGTAGACACCGGGGAGCTGTTTTTT. Amino acid sequence: CASSVYRVDTGELFF.

The chain joins TRBV5-1 to TRBJ1-1; D unresolved. The length of the CDR3 is 13 residues. The germline V and J ends were trimmed by 0 bases and 3 bases, with 6 bases remaining between them. Germline V gene sequence: CDR1 SGHRS, CDR2 YFSETQ. This chain's CDR3 is CASSLEADTEAFF. In DNA form, the CDR3 reads TGCGCCAGCAGCTTGGAAGCGGACACTGAAGCTTTCTTT.

The chain recombines TRBV10-3 with TRBJ2-7; 7 bases are a match to TRBD1. V shed 10 bases and J 2 bases; nucleotides not matched to a gene: 8. The CDR3 loop spans 13 amino acids. Germline loops: CDR1 ENHRY, CDR2 SYGVKD. Here the CDR3 DNA reads TGTGCCACCGGGGACGGGACAGCCTACGAGCAGTACTTC. Protein product: CATGDGTAYEQYF.

The chain recombines TRBV11-1 with TRBJ2-7; tentatively, D is TRBD1 (5 bases). This CDR3 has 15 residues. Germline V gene data show CDR1 as SGHAT and CDR2 as FQDESV (reference sequence). V lost 3 bases, J lost 5 bases, and 17 bases lay in between. As DNA, the CDR3 is TGTGCCAGCAGCTTTTCCGTAGCCAGGGCAGACGAGCAGTACTTC. This codes for CASSFSVARADEQYF.

The V gene is TRBV7-9, the J gene TRBJ2-7, with a tentative D call TRBD2 (5 bases). Trimming stripped 5 bases from V and 0 bases from J, with 14 bases between. Germline V gives CDR1 SEHNR, CDR2 FQNEAQ (reference sequence). This CDR3 comprises 15 residues. CDR3 coding DNA: TGTGCCAGCAGCCCCCGAGATACTAGCTCCTACGAGCAGTACTTC. This encodes CASSPRDTSSYEQYF.

J is TRBJ1-2 and V is TRBV29-1, with a possible D match to TRBD1 (6 bases). This CDR3 spans 14 amino acids. V dropped 6 bases and J dropped 2 bases, with 16 bases sitting between them. From germline, CDR1 is SQVTM and CDR2 ANQGSEA. Here the CDR3 DNA reads TGCAGCGTAGGGCCAGGGACATTGAACTATGGCTACACCTTC. Its protein product is CSVGPGTLNYGYTF.

This chain uses TRBV7-8 with TRBJ2-7; D remains ambiguous. The germline CDR1 and CDR2 sequences are SGHVS and FQNEAQ. The CDR3 is 11 residues long. V lost 5 bases and J 5 bases, leaving 7 bases between the germline ends. The CDR3, as DNA: TGTGCCAGCAGCCAGAAAGACGAGCAGTACTTC. As protein: CASSQKDEQYF.

This chain connects TRBV7-9 to TRBJ2-3; D remains unclear. The V gene's germline CDR1 is SEHNR and CDR2 FQNEAQ (reference sequence). The CDR3 loop spans 18 amino acids. Trimming took 5 bases from V and 2 from J, leaving 23 bases between them. CDR3: CASSPAVKGTASTDTQYF. CDR3 nucleotides: TGTGCCAGCAGCCCTGCCGTAAAAGGCACAGCCTCCACAGATACGCAGTATTTT.

The chain has TRBV10-3 and TRBJ2-5; TRBD2 matches at 9 bases. Germline V gives CDR1 ENHRY, CDR2 SYGVKD. There are 13 residues in the CDR3. V dropped 8 bases and J dropped 5; count of bases not matched to a gene: 6. CDR3 loop: CAIGPSGVETQYF. For the CDR3, the DNA is TGTGCCATCGGCCCTAGCGGGGTTGAGACCCAGTACTTC.

This rearrangement joins TRBV10-3 to TRBJ1-1; 7 nucleotides line up with TRBD1. V lost 10 bases and J lost 1; bases outside the gene matches: 6. This CDR3 region has 13 residues. Germline V gene data show CDR1 as ENHRY and CDR2 as SYGVKD. The DNA for the CDR3 is TGTGCCACTCTAAGGGGGCAGAACACTGAAGCTTTCTTT. Encoded protein: CATLRGQNTEAFF.

This chain connects TRBV18 to TRBJ2-5, with D unresolved. Germline V gene lookup returns CDR1 KGHSH and CDR2 LQKENI. Trimming stripped 3 bases from V and 4 bases from J, with 9 bases between. This CDR3 comprises 13 residues. CDR3 DNA sequence: TGTGCCAGCTCACCCCCCCGCGGAGAGACCCAGTACTTC. Amino acids: CASSPPRGETQYF.

This clone was seen once. The genes are TRBV5-1 and TRBJ2-3, with 11 bases aligning to TRBD2. V was pared by 0 bases and J by 5 bases, with 5 bases of the junction left unmatched. CDR3 size: 16 residues. Germline V gene lookup returns CDR1 SGHRS and CDR2 YFSETQ. The CDR3 here is CASSLEVAGGLDTQYF. The CDR3 DNA follows: TGCGCCAGCAGCTTGGAGGTAGCGGGAGGGCTAGATACGCAGTATTTT.

The rearrangement uses TRBV29-1 and TRBJ2-3, with D perhaps TRBD2 (7 bases). Trimming left V 4 bases short and J 2 bases short, with 28 bases between. The CDR3 extends over 19 amino acids. Germline V gene lookup returns CDR1 SQVTM and CDR2 ANQGSEA. CDR3 nucleotide sequence: TGCAGCGTTGGAGGACAGTGGGGCCGGGGGGCAATACCCACAGATACGCAGTATTTT. Its protein product is CSVGGQWGRGAIPTDTQYF.

The CDR3 DNA reads as TGTGCCAGCCTACCGCCTCCACCCTTTAACACCATATATTTT. As protein: CASLPPPPFNTIYF. The chain carries TRBV28 and TRBJ1-3; D is unclear. V lost 8 bases and J 7 bases, leaving 18 bases between the germline ends. The CDR3 is made up of 14 amino acids. The germline gives CDR1 MDHEN, CDR2 SYDVKM.

V gene TRBV6-6 combines with J gene TRBJ2-7; 7 bases fit TRBD1. The ends lost 6 bases at V and 0 bases at J; junction bases unmatched: 5. The CDR3 extends over 14 amino acids. The germline V gene has CDR1 MNHNY and CDR2 SVGAGI (reference sequence). CDR3 in DNA: TGTGCCAGCAGACGACAGGGAAGCTCCTACGAGCAGTACTTC. It is translated as CASRRQGSSYEQYF.

The chain recombines TRBV2 with TRBJ2-7, with a tentative D call TRBD2 (6 bases). The V gene's germline CDR1 is SNHLY and CDR2 FYNNEI. The V end lost 2 bases, the J end lost 2 bases, and 19 bases lay between the germline ends. The CDR3 length is 17 residues. The CDR3 sequence: CASSEIGERRGAYEQYF. The CDR3 bases are TGTGCCAGCAGTGAAATAGGGGAGCGGCGCGGGGCCTACGAGCAGTACTTC.

The rearrangement uses TRBV5-6 and TRBJ2-7, with 8 positions matching TRBD2. The CDR3 consists of 15 residues. Germline assignment: CDR1 SGHDT and CDR2 YYEEEE. The J segment lost 2 bases and the V segment lost 1 base, leaving 5 bases of the junction unmatched. The CDR3 loop reads CASSLYRGGTYEQYF. CDR3 DNA sequence: TGTGCCAGCAGCTTGTATCGGGGGGGCACCTACGAGCAGTACTTC.

This clone was counted a few times. The genes are TRBV7-6 and TRBJ1-1, with no clear D. The CDR3 runs to 14 residues. Germline CDR1 SGHVS, CDR2 FNYEAQ. The V end was cut by 0 bases, the J end by 1 base, with 6 bases between. CDR3 sequence: CASSLAAGNTEAFF. For the CDR3, the DNA is TGTGCCAGCAGCTTAGCTGCAGGGAACACTGAAGCTTTCTTT.

This sequence joins TRBV5-1 and TRBJ1-1; no clear D gene. In germline, CDR1 is SGHRS, CDR2 YFSETQ. Deletions cut 5 bases from V and 0 bases from J, with 8 bases between. This CDR3 contains 13 residues. The CDR3 loop reads CASSFPMNTEAFF. CDR3 sequence (DNA): TGCGCCAGCAGTTTTCCAATGAACACTGAAGCTTTCTTT. The entire variable domain, with the rest obtained from reference TRBV5-1 and TRBJ1-1, is as follows: KAGVTQTPRYLIKTRGQQVTLSCSPISGHRSVSWYQQTPGQGLQFLFEYFSETQRNKGNFPGRFSGRQFSNSRSEMNVSTLELGDSALYLCASSFPMNTEAFFGQGTRLTVV.

The rearrangement links TRBV29-1 to TRBJ2-3; D may be TRBD1 (6 bases). The CDR3 is 14 amino acids. Trimming removed 6 bases from V and 2 bases from J, with 15 bases in between. Per germline, CDR1 SQVTM and CDR2 ANQGSEA. As DNA, the CDR3 is TGCAGCGTCTGGGACACCAGAGACACAGATACGCAGTATTTT. It codes for CSVWDTRDTDTQYF.

The chain combines TRBV6-5 with TRBJ2-7; 10 nucleotides align to TRBD1. V dropped 7 bases and J dropped 5; count of bases not matched to a gene: 8. This CDR3 region has 14 residues. CDR1 is MNHEY and CDR2 is SVGAGI in the germline V gene. CDR3 amino acids: CASTPPGTGDEQYF. The CDR3 DNA reads TGTGCCAGCACCCCCCCGGGGACAGGGGACGAGCAGTACTTC.

This rearrangement joins TRBV28 to TRBJ1-5, with D hard to call. The V end was cut by 2 bases, the J end by 6 bases, with 11 bases between. The CDR3 sequence is 14 residues long. Germline V CDR1 and CDR2: MDHEN, SYDVKM. The CDR3 DNA sequence: TGTGCCAGCAGTTTAAGCCGGGATCGTCAGCCCCAGCATTTT. This codes for CASSLSRDRQPQHF.

The rearrangement joins TRBV27 to TRBJ2-7; possible D gene TRBD1, 8 bases. Trimming removed 5 bases at V and 6 bases at J, with 23 bases between. The CDR3 is made up of 16 amino acids. In germline, CDR1 is MNHEY, CDR2 SMNVEV (reference sequence). The CDR3 loop is CASSPLWSGTGSEQYF. In DNA form, the CDR3 reads TGTGCCAGCAGTCCACTCTGGAGCGGGACAGGCTCCGAGCAGTACTTC.

The chain links TRBV9 to TRBJ1-1, with 8 bases identical to TRBD1. CDR1 is SGDLS and CDR2 is YYNGEE in the germline V gene. V trimming: 0 bases; J trimming: 1 base; junction bases outside the gene matches: 2. CDR3 size: 15 residues. The CDR3 DNA is TGTGCCAGCAGCGTAGAGGGACAGGCGAACACTGAAGCTTTCTTT. It specifies CASSVEGQANTEAFF.